This passage covers 7 T cell receptor beta chains from one sample sequenced in a study of control samples from healthy donors and cancer patients (dated by TCRdb to between 2020 and 2021). Preparation of the library involved the immunoSEQ multiplex PCR assay. TCRdb's version of the immuneACCESS table is confined to in-frame rearrangements and falls short of the full clone set. An unresolved V gene accounts for under half of the shortfall where checked; the remainder is of unknown origin. The sample table shows over 150,000 clones, and approximately 94% are seen once. The ten largest clones add up to 13% to 15% of the sample. The sequencing sample was made of PBMCs. These receptors originate from a man aged 60 to 69 with colorectal cancer.

The V call is TRBV29-1, the J call TRBJ2-5; 8 bases agree with TRBD2. The CDR3 extends over 15 amino acids. After removal of 1 base from V and 1 base from J, the junction contained 5 bases not matched to a gene. The germline CDR1 and CDR2 sequences are SQVTM and ANQGSEA. The DNA of the CDR3 is TGCAGCGTTGAAGTTACCGGGAGGGGCCAAGAGACCCAGTACTTC. Its translation: CSVEVTGRGQETQYF.

The rearrangement joins TRBV5-4 to TRBJ2-2; 10 bases are shared with TRBD2. Losses at the gene ends were 3 bases for V and 1 base for J; bases not matched to a gene: 3. CDR3 size: 16 residues. CDR1 is SGHNT, CDR2 YYREEE, per germline (reference sequence). The CDR3 reads CASSSSSGGNTGELFF. In nucleotides, the CDR3 is TGTGCCAGCAGCTCCTCTAGCGGGGGGAACACCGGGGAGCTGTTTTTT.

This rearrangement joins TRBV29-1 to TRBJ1-2; 9 positions match TRBD1. Trimming took 4 bases from V and 6 from J; bases not matched to a gene: 3. The CDR3 sequence is 12 residues long. Germline loops: CDR1 SQVTM, CDR2 ANQGSEA. In DNA, the CDR3 is TGCAGCGTTGTACGGGACAGGGATGGCTACACCTTC. Encoded protein: CSVVRDRDGYTF. Using reference TRBV29-1 and TRBJ1-2 for the parts outside the CDR3, the full variable domain is SAVISQKPSRDICQRGTSLTIQCQVDSQVTMMFWYRQQPGQSLTLIATANQGSEATYESGFVIDKFPISRPNLTFSTLTVSNMSPEDSSIYLCSVVRDRDGYTFGSGTRLTVV.

The V and J genes are TRBV28 and TRBJ1-1, with 8 positions matching TRBD1. Germline CDR1 MDHEN, CDR2 SYDVKM. This CDR3 spans 15 amino acids. V trimming: 4 bases; J trimming: 6 bases; junction bases outside the gene matches: 10. The CDR3 here is CASSSTTGVRAEAFF. The CDR3 bases are TGTGCCAGCAGTTCTACGACAGGGGTAAGGGCTGAAGCTTTCTTT.

In DNA, the CDR3 is TGTGCCAGCAGCTTAGGACAGGGGGGAGGTTATGGCTACACCTTC. Translation: CASSLGQGGGYGYTF. The rearrangement joins TRBV7-8 to TRBJ1-2, with 9 bases lining up with TRBD1. Per the germline V gene, CDR1 is SGHVS and CDR2 is FQNEAQ. J gave up 5 bases and V 1 base, and 5 bases lay outside the gene matches. This CDR3 is 15 amino acids long.

The chain combines TRBV7-2 with TRBJ1-1; a possible D gene is TRBD1 (6 bases). Trimming took off 3 bases at V and 3 bases at J, with 8 bases between the two ends. The germline CDR1 and CDR2 sequences are SGHTA and FQGNSA. The CDR3 sequence is 13 residues long. The CDR3 DNA sequence: TGTGCCAGCAGCTTCGGGGGCGACACTGAAGCTTTCTTT. This gives the protein CASSFGGDTEAFF.

CDR3 nucleotides: TGTGCCAGCAGCAACCAGGGGTTTTCAGAGACCCAGTACTTC. Its protein is CASSNQGFSETQYF. The chain links TRBV5-4 to TRBJ2-5; maybe TRBD1 (6 bases). Germline CDR1 SGHNT, CDR2 YYREEE (reference sequence). The CDR3 has 14 residues. V gave up 4 bases and J gave up 4 bases, with 14 bases separating them.